This T cell receptor beta chain was obtained from a study of T cell clonotyping in hematopoietic cell transplantation. Study-level background: Recipient samples before transplant were obtained post-cytoreduction. General study findings and limits: Without cell sorting, CD4 versus CD8 contributions remain unresolved.

As to time point: recipient sample about 28 days before transplant, after cytoreduction. Germline CDR1 SGHAT, CDR2 FQNNGV. The CDR3 totals 12 residues. V was trimmed by 1 base and J by 2 bases, leaving 3 bases between them. Regarding this clone: Antigen specificity is unknown.

This table comes from immunoSEQ multiplex PCR, and its TCRdb copy is limited to in-frame clones, with some not included. Among approximately 25,000 clones listed, approximately 80% were seen once. The source material was peripheral blood mononuclear cells, sampled before stem cell transplant. V and J are TRBV11-2 and TRBJ2-7; no clear D gene. This TCR came from a woman in her sixties or seventies with acute myeloid leukemia. Some clones in this sample may be carry-over from other donors' samples. DNA for the CDR3: TGTGCCAGCAGCTTAGTTCCCTACGAGCAGTACTTC. This sequence encodes CASSLVPYEQYF.